Listed below are T cell receptor beta chains from one sample, sequenced in a study of immune evolution from preneoplasia to lung adenocarcinoma. The assay was immunoSEQ multiplex PCR, and TCRdb's table has in-frame clones only and misses some. The profile shows 4,000 to 5,500 clones, approximately 85% of them singletons. The sequenced sample was FFPE lung adenocarcinoma in situ tissue. The receptors were gathered from a person aged 70 to 85 with lung adenocarcinoma. The CDR3 runs from the conserved cysteine through the conserved F or W. D genes are given only for firm matches. The size entry is marked missing in some rows and otherwise reads once, few, many or a size class.

d_call	v_call	j_call	clone_size	cdr3_aa	cdr3_nt
TRBD2	TRBV6-4	TRBJ2-1	.	CASSSGTSDYNEQFF	TGTGCCAGCAGCTCCGGGACTAGCGATTACAATGAGCAGTTCTTC
TRBD1	TRBV29-1	TRBJ1-1	.	CSAVGQGGLWAEAFF	TGCAGCGCCGTAGGACAGGGGGGACTTTGGGCTGAAGCTTTCTTT
TRBD2	TRBV19	TRBJ2-1	.	CASSPSGLAGVGDEQFF	TGTGCCAGTAGTCCATCGGGGCTAGCGGGAGTAGGCGATGAGCAGTTCTTC
.	TRBV2	TRBJ2-1	once	CASSDVGATHSYNEQFF	TGTGCCAGCAGTGATGTAGGGGCGACTCACTCCTACAATGAGCAGTTCTTC
.	TRBV29-1	TRBJ2-3	.	CSVGRGLTDTQYF	TGCAGCGTTGGCCGGGGTCTCACAGATACGCAGTATTTT
.	TRBV9	TRBJ2-1	large	CASSPQGNSYNEQFF	TGTGCCAGCAGCCCACAGGGTAACTCCTACAATGAGCAGTTCTTC
TRBD1	TRBV6-1	TRBJ1-5	.	CATDGQGSNQPQHF	TGTGCCACCGACGGACAGGGAAGCAATCAGCCCCAGCATTTT
TRBD2	TRBV18	TRBJ2-7	.	CASSPSGGAGYEQYF	TGTGCCAGCTCACCATCGGGAGGGGCTGGGTACGAGCAGTACTTC
TRBD2	TRBV7-2	TRBJ2-1	.	CASSLGTGTSEYEQFF	TGTGCCAGCAGCTTAGGCACCGGGACTAGTGAGTATGAGCAGTTCTTC
TRBD2	TRBV7-2	TRBJ2-7	.	CASSPTSGRREQYF	TGTGCCAGCAGCCCGACTAGCGGGAGGCGCGAGCAGTACTTC
.	TRBV27	TRBJ1-1	.	CASSHHRAGTEAFF	TGTGCCAGCAGTCACCACAGGGCTGGGACTGAAGCTTTCTTT
.	TRBV29-1	TRBJ1-1	.	CSVLTLNTEAFF	TGCAGCGTTTTAACACTGAACACTGAAGCTTTCTTT
TRBD2	TRBV4-1	TRBJ2-1	once	CASSPQGLAGTEQFF	TGCGCCAGCAGCCCCCAGGGACTAGCGGGCACTGAGCAGTTCTTC
.	TRBV5-1	TRBJ2-7	.	CASSLEVLYEQYF	TGCGCCAGCAGCTTGGAGGTTCTATACGAGCAGTACTTC
.	TRBV7-9	TRBJ1-1	.	CASSERREDTEAFF	TGTGCCAGCTCCGAGAGGAGGGAGGACACTGAAGCTTTCTTT
.	TRBV7-8	TRBJ1-5	.	CASSLGVGRLHQPQHF	TGTGCCAGCAGCTTAGGAGTCGGACGGTTACATCAGCCCCAGCATTTT
.	TRBV28	TRBJ1-5	few	CASSQGWGNQPQHF	TGTGCCAGCAGTCAGGGGTGGGGCAATCAGCCCCAGCATTTT
.	TRBV28	TRBJ2-1	.	CATQEGGGSRNEQFF	TGTGCCACCCAGGAAGGGGGCGGGAGTCGGAATGAGCAGTTCTTC
.	TRBV19	TRBJ1-2	.	CASSIAGDYGYTF	TGTGCCAGTAGTATAGCAGGCGATTATGGCTACACCTTC
TRBD2	TRBV4-1	TRBJ2-1	.	CASSQGLAGGSYNEQFF	TGCGCCAGCAGCCAAGGACTAGCGGGAGGGTCCTACAATGAGCAGTTCTTC
.	TRBV28	TRBJ2-7	.	CASSPPGSWWEQYF	TGTGCCAGCAGCCCGCCGGGATCATGGTGGGAGCAGTACTTC
.	TRBV11-2	TRBJ2-7	.	CASSLDRSSFYEQYF	TGTGCCAGCAGCTTAGATCGCAGCAGCTTCTACGAGCAGTACTTC
.	TRBV6-4	TRBJ2-1	.	CASSELGGTLNEQFF	TGTGCCAGCAGTGAGTTGGGGGGAACGCTCAATGAGCAGTTCTTC
.	TRBV6-5	TRBJ1-1	once	CASSYGATGDTEAFF	TGTGCCAGCAGTTACGGCGCGACGGGGGACACTGAAGCTTTCTTT
TRBD2	TRBV27	TRBJ2-3	.	CASSAGVRGADTQYF	TGTGCCAGCAGCGCAGGGGTGCGGGGGGCAGATACGCAGTATTTT
.	TRBV4-1	TRBJ1-5	.	CASSQDGGFGNQPQHF	TGCGCCAGCAGCCAAGACGGGGGATTTGGCAATCAGCCCCAGCATTTT
.	TRBV19	TRBJ2-1	.	CASKGRDKYNEQFF	TGTGCCAGTAAGGGGAGGGACAAATACAATGAGCAGTTCTTC
TRBD1	TRBV27	TRBJ1-3	.	CASSRQGDSGNTIYF	TGTGCCAGCAGCCGACAGGGGGACTCTGGAAACACCATATATTTT